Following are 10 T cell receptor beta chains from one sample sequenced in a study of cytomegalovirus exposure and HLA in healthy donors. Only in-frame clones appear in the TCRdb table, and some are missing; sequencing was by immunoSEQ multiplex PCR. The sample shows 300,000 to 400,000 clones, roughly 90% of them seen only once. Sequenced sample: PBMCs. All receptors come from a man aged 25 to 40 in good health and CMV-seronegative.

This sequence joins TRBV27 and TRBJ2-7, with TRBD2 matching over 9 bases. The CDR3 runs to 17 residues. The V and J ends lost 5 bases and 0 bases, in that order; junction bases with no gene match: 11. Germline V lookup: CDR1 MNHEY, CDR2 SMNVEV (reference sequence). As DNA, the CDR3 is TGTGCCAGCAGTCGTAGGTGGGCTAGCGGGGACTCCTACGAGCAGTACTTC. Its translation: CASSRRWASGDSYEQYF.

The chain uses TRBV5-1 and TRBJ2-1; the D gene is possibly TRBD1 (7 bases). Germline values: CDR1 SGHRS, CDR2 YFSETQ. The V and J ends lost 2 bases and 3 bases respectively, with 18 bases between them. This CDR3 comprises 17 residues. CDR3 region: CASSLLSTGRIYNEQFF. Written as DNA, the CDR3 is TGCGCCAGCAGCTTATTATCGACAGGGAGGATCTACAATGAGCAGTTCTTC.

CDR3 coding DNA: TGTGCCAGCAGCCCTAACGCGGGGGCTTCCAATGAAAAACTGTTTTTT. It is translated as CASSPNAGASNEKLFF. The rearrangement links TRBV9 to TRBJ1-4, with D maybe TRBD1 (6 bases). The V and J ends lost 4 bases and 5 bases respectively, with 18 bases between them. CDR3 size: 16 residues. Germline values: CDR1 SGDLS, CDR2 YYNGEE.

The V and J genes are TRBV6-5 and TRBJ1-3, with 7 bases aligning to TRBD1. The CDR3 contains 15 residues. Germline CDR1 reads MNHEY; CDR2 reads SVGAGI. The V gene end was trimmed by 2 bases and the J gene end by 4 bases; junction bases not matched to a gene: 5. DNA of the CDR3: TGTGCCAGCAGTTACGAGGGGGCGGAGGGAAACACCATATATTTT. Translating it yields CASSYEGAEGNTIYF.

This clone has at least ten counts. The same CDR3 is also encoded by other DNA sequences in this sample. The CDR3 is CASSVSIDSSKNTEAFF. The CDR3, as DNA: TGTGCCAGCAGCGTTTCTATAGACTCATCAAAGAACACTGAAGCTTTCTTT. J is TRBJ1-1 and V is TRBV9; no reliable D call. Trimming removed 2 bases at V and 1 base at J, with 18 bases between. The CDR3 extends over 17 amino acids. Germline-derived CDR1 and CDR2 are SGDLS and YYNGEE.

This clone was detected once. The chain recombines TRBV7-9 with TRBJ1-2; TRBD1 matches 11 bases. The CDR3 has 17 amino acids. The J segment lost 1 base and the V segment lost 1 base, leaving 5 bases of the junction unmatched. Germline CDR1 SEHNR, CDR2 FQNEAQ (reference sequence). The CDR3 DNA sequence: TGTGCCAGCAGCTTAGACCCAGGGACAGGGGGTAACTATGGCTACACCTTC. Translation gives CASSLDPGTGGNYGYTF. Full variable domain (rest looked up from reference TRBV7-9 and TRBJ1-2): DTGVSQNPRHKITKRGQNVTFRCDPISEHNRLYWYRQTLGQGPEFLTYFQNEAQLEKSRLLSDRFSAERPKGSFSTLEIQRTEQGDSAMYLCASSLDPGTGGNYGYTFGSGTRLTVV.

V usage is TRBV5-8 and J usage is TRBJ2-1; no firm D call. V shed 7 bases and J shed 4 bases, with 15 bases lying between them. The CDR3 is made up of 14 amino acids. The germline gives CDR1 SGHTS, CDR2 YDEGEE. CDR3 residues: CASGLFQAYNEQFF. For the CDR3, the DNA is TGTGCCAGCGGCCTTTTTCAGGCTTACAATGAGCAGTTCTTC.

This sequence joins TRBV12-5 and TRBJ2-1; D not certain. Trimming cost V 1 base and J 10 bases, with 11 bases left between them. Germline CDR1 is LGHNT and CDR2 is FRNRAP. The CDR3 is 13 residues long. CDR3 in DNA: TGTGCTAGTGGTTTGGACCAAATAAGCGAGCAGTTCTTC. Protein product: CASGLDQISEQFF.

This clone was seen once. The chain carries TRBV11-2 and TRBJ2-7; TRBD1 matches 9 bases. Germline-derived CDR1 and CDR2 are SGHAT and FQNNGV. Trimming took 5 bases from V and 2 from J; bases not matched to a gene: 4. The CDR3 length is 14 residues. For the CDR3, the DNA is TGTGCCAGCAGCATCGGGACAGGGACCTACGAGCAGTACTTC. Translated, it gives CASSIGTGTYEQYF.

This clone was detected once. The chain's CDR3 is CASSLGAGHTDTQYF. The CDR3 DNA follows: TGTGCCAGCAGTCTCGGCGCGGGGCACACAGATACGCAGTATTTT. This chain uses TRBV11-3 with TRBJ2-3; tentative D call: TRBD2 (6 bases). CDR3 length: 15 residues. CDR1 and CDR2 (germline): SGHNT, YENEEA. V dropped 6 bases and J dropped 2 bases, with 15 bases sitting between them. The variable domain in full, with the rest retrieved from reference TRBV11-3 and TRBJ2-3, is EAGVVQSPRYKIIEKKQPVAFWCNPISGHNTLYWYLQNLGQGPELLIRYENEEAVDDSQLPKDRFSAERLKGVDSTLKIQPAELGDSAVYLCASSLGAGHTDTQYFGPGTRLTVL.